These 11 T cell receptor beta chains share one sample of origin, sequenced in a study of beta chain features in type 1 diabetes. All of the isolated RNA was reverse transcribed, so expressed TCRB transcripts were sequenced. Some clones are missing from TCRdb's copy, which holds only in-frame ones; the method was immunoSEQ multiplex PCR. The sample lists fewer than 400,000 clones; around 7.6% were seen once. What was sequenced was central memory CD4+ T cells from blood. Receptors originate from a woman aged 18-29 years in good health.

This clone appeared a few times. This sequence joins TRBV4-3 and TRBJ2-3, with D perhaps TRBD2 (6 bases). CDR1 LGHNA and CDR2 YSLEER come from the germline V gene. V was cut by 0 bases and J by 3 bases, with 19 bases left in between. CDR3 size: 18 residues. CDR3 sequence: CASSQEGLGGTWTDTQYF. The DNA of the CDR3 is TGCGCCAGCAGCCAAGAGGGGTTAGGCGGGACGTGGACAGATACGCAGTATTTT.

This clone has only a few counts. V usage is TRBV10-3 and J usage is TRBJ2-3, with D perhaps matching TRBD2 (6 bases). The germline V gene has CDR1 ENHRY and CDR2 SYGVKD. The length of the CDR3 is 12 residues. Trimming removed 8 bases at V and 2 bases at J, with 8 bases between. CDR3: CAIGGTTDTQYF. CDR3 bases: TGTGCCATCGGGGGGACCACAGATACGCAGTATTTT.

Only a few counts were recorded for this clone. This chain uses TRBV21-1 with TRBJ1-5. TRBV21-1 is given as a pseudogene. The CDR3 runs 16 residues. This CDR3 reads CASSKQRGDSNQPQHF. DNA for the CDR3: TGTGCCAGCAGCAAACAGAGGGGCGATAGCAATCAGCCCCAGCATTTT.

The CDR3 sequence: CASSYSGDGTDTQYF. Written as DNA, the CDR3 is TGTGCCAGCAGTTACTCGGGAGACGGCACAGATACGCAGTATTTT. The chain has TRBV6-5 and TRBJ2-3; possible D gene TRBD2, 5 bases. V lost 0 bases and J 1 base, leaving 8 bases between the germline ends. Germline V gene data show CDR1 as MNHEY and CDR2 as SVGAGI. The CDR3 covers 15 residues.

There are a few counts of this clone. The genes are TRBV7-2 and TRBJ2-2, with TRBD2 matching over 14 bases. This CDR3 has 19 residues. The trim removed 2 bases at V and 6 bases at J, leaving 11 bases unmatched. Germline V gives CDR1 SGHTA, CDR2 FQGNSA. In DNA, the CDR3 is TGTGCCAGCAGCTTATTCCCGAAGGGGACTAGCGGGAGTTCCGGGGAGCTGTTTTTT. It codes for CASSLFPKGTSGSSGELFF.

V usage is TRBV19 and J usage is TRBJ2-5, with D unresolved. This CDR3 region has 13 residues. Trimming cost V 3 bases and J 4 bases, with 9 bases left between them. CDR1 is LNHDA, CDR2 SQIVND, per germline (reference sequence). The CDR3 sequence: CASSIRPVETQYF. CDR3 in DNA: TGTGCCAGTAGTATTCGTCCTGTAGAGACCCAGTACTTC.

The chain is built from TRBV6-6 and TRBJ2-3; 12 bases are shared with TRBD2. V shed 7 bases and J 4 bases; nucleotides not matched to a gene: 3. CDR3 length equals 14 residues. Per the germline V gene, CDR1 is MNHNY and CDR2 is SVGAGI (reference sequence). CDR3: CASTRTSGADTQYF. Written as DNA, the CDR3 is TGTGCCAGCACCAGGACTAGCGGGGCAGATACGCAGTATTTT.

The chain recombines TRBV4-2 with TRBJ1-2; a possible D gene is TRBD1 (6 bases). The CDR3 length is 14 residues. V was shortened by 4 bases and J by 2 bases, with 11 bases between the two germline ends. The germline V gene encodes CDR1 LGHNA and CDR2 YNFKEQ. Written as DNA, the CDR3 is TGTGCCAGCAGCCCGGTGACAGGAAACTATGGCTACACCTTC. It is translated as CASSPVTGNYGYTF.

CDR3 loop: CASLPGGPRNEQFF. CDR3 in DNA: TGTGCCAGCCTCCCGGGAGGGCCGAGGAATGAGCAGTTCTTC. V and J are TRBV28 and TRBJ2-1; 8 bases align to TRBD2. With V trimmed by 8 bases and J by 7 bases, 10 bases remained unmatched. Germline V gene sequence: CDR1 MDHEN, CDR2 SYDVKM. The CDR3 runs 14 residues.

Only a few counts were recorded for this clone. The rearrangement joins TRBV5-4 to TRBJ2-7; D gene ambiguous. The germline V gene has CDR1 SGHNT and CDR2 YYREEE (reference sequence). Between the trimmed V and J ends, which lost 3 bases and 3 bases, there was a span of 16 bases. The CDR3 spans 15 residues. The CDR3 loop is CASSSLGRTSYEQYF. The CDR3 DNA reads as TGTGCCAGCAGCTCTTTGGGTAGGACCAGCTACGAGCAGTACTTC.

This clone turned up a few times. CDR3 sequence reads: CASARDRGLEAFF. Here the CDR3 DNA reads TGTGCCAGCGCCCGAGACAGGGGTCTTGAAGCTTTCTTT. The rearrangement joins TRBV6-5 to TRBJ1-1; TRBD1 matches at 8 bases. Germline values: CDR1 MNHEY, CDR2 SVGAGI. The ends lost 8 bases at V and 7 bases at J; junction bases unmatched: 9. This CDR3 is built from 13 residues.